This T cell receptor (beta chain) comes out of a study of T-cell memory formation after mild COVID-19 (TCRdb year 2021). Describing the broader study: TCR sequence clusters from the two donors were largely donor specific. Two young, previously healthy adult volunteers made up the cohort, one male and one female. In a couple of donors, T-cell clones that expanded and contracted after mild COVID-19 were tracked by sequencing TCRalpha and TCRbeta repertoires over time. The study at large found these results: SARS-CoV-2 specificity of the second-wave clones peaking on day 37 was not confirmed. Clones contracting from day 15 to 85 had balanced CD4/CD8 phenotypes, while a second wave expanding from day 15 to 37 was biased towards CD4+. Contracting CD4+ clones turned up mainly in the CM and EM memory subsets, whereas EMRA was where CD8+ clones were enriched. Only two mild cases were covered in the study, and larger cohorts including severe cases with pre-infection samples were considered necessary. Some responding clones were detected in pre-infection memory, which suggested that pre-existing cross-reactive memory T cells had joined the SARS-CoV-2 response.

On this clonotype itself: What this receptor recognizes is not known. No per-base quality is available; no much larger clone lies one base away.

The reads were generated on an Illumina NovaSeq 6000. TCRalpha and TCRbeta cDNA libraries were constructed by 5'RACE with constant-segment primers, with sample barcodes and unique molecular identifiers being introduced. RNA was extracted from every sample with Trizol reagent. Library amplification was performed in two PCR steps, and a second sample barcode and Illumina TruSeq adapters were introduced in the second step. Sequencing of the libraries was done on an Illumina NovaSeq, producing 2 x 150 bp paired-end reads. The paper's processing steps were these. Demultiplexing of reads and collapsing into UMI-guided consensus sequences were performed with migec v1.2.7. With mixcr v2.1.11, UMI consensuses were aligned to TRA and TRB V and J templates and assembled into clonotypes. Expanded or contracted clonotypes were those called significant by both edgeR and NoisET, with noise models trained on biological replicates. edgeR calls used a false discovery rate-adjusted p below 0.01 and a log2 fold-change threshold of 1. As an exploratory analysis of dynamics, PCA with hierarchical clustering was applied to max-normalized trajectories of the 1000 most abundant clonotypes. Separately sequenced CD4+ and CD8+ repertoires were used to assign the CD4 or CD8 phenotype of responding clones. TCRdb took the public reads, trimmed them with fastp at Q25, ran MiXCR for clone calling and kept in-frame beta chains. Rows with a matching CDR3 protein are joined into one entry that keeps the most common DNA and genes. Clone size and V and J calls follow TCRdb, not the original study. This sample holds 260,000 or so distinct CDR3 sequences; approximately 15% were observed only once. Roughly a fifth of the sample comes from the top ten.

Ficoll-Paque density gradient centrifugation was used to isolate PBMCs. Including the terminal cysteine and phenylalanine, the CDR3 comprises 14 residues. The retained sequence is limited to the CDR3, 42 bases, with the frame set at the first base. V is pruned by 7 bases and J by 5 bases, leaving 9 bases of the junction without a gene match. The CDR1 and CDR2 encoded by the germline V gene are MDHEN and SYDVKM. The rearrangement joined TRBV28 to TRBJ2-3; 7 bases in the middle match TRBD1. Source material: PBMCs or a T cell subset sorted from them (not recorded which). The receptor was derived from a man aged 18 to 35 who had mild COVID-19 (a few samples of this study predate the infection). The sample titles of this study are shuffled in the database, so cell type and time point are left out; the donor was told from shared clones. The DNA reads TGTGCCAGCAAAGGACAGGTTTCGGTAGATACGCAGTATTTT. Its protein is CASKGQVSVDTQYF.